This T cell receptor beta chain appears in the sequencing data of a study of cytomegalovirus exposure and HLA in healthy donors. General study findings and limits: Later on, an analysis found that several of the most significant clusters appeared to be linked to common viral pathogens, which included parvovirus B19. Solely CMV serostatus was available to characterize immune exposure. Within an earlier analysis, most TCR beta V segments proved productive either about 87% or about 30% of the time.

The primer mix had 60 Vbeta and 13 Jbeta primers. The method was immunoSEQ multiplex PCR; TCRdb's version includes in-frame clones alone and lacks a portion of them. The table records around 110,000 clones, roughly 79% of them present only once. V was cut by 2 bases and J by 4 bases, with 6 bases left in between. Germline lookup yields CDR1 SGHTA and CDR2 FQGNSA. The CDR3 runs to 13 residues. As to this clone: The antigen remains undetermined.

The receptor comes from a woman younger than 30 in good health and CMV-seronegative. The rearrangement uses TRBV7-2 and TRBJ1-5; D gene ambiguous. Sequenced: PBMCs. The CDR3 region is CASSLTVNQPQHF. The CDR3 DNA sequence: TGTGCCAGCAGCTTAACAGTAAATCAGCCCCAGCATTTT.